The entry below describes one TCR beta chain. As yet, its antigen is unknown. The entry originates in a study of cytomegalovirus exposure and HLA in healthy donors. Study results and limitations: Further analysis, carried out later, found HLA-associated TCR beta chains more clonally expanded than equally common other chains. About 87% or about 30% of the time was how often most TCR beta V segments were productive, according to an earlier analysis.

Researchers ran the PCR with 60 Vbeta and 13 Jbeta primers. Repertoires were generated with immunoSEQ multiplex PCR, while TCRdb's copy carries only in-frame clones and drops some. The sample contains 75,000 to 100,000 clones, around two thirds of which appear only once. The CDR3 has 13 amino acids. Trimming took off 6 bases at V and 9 bases at J, with 15 bases between the two ends. CDR1 MDHEN and CDR2 SYDVKM come from the germline V gene. The rearrangement joins TRBV28 to TRBJ2-1; the D gene is possibly TRBD2 (7 bases). Input material: PBMCs. The receptor was isolated from a male donor in good health and CMV-seronegative. CDR3 sequence reads: CASSLLRGGEQFF. The CDR3 DNA sequence: TGTGCCAGCAGCCTTCTAAGGGGGGGTGAGCAGTTCTTC. The full variable domain, rest sourced from reference TRBV28 and TRBJ2-1, is DVKVTQSSRYLVKRTGEKVFLECVQDMDHENMFWYRQDPGLGLRLIYFSYDVKMKEKGDIPEGYSVSREKKERFSLILESASTNQTSMYLCASSLLRGGEQFFGPGTRLTVL.